The present entry profiles one T cell receptor beta chain with its context. These data originate in a study of T cell repertoires in cytomegalovirus infection. Study as a whole: Public TCR beta signatures provided an indication of both CMV infection and a matching HLA type.

TCRdb reanalysed the reads using MiXCR and keeps one entry per CDR3 protein. The table records 150,000 to 200,000 distinct CDR3 sequences, about 21% of them present only once. The V end lost 5 bases, the J end lost 5 bases, and 18 bases lay between the germline ends. The CDR3 totals 15 residues. The germline V gene encodes CDR1 SGHDN and CDR2 FVKESK. The genes are TRBV14 and TRBJ2-5; possibly TRBD2 for D (6 bases). The specimen sequenced was PBMCs. The TCR was taken from a human donor in good health (CMV status not recorded). Some clones in this sample may be carry-over from other donors' samples. CDR3 sequence (DNA): TGTGCCAGCAGCTCTTCGTCCCGGGGGAGGGAGACCCAGTACTTC. Translation: CASSSSSRGRETQYF.